The 21 T cell receptor beta chains below were found in one sample sequenced in a study of CD4+ T cells in melanoma. Assay: immunoSEQ multiplex PCR; the TCRdb copy retains only in-frame clones and omits some. The sample carries 110,000 to 150,000 clones, 85% to 95% recorded once. The receptors here all came from a human donor with melanoma.

The chain recombines TRBV7-2 with TRBJ2-3; maybe TRBD2 (6 bases). The CDR3 runs 15 residues. The germline gives CDR1 SGHTA, CDR2 FQGNSA. V lost 5 bases, J lost 1 base, and 13 bases lay in between. This chain's CDR3 is CASSPLGGGTDTQYF. The DNA for the CDR3 is TGTGCCAGCAGCCCCCTGGGCGGGGGCACAGATACGCAGTATTTT.

V usage is TRBV4-1 and J usage is TRBJ1-6; D perhaps matches TRBD1 (5 bases). The germline CDR1 and CDR2 sequences are MGHRA and YSYEKL. Trimming left V 4 bases short and J 7 bases short, with 20 bases between. This CDR3 is built from 17 residues. CDR3: CASSRAGTQNPNSPLHF. CDR3 nucleotides: TGCGCCAGCAGCCGGGCCGGGACGCAAAACCCCAATTCACCCCTCCACTTT.

The chain employs TRBV5-8 and TRBJ2-2, with D possibly matching TRBD2 (5 bases). The CDR3 consists of 14 residues. The V gene's germline CDR1 is SGHTS and CDR2 YDEGEE. V lost 7 bases, J lost 4 bases, and 14 bases lay in between. CDR3 loop: CASRIRGLTGELFF. For the CDR3, the DNA is TGTGCCAGCCGCATACGGGGTCTCACCGGGGAGCTGTTTTTT.

The V gene is TRBV5-1, the J gene TRBJ2-3, with unresolved D. The germline V gene has CDR1 SGHRS and CDR2 YFSETQ. The CDR3 has 14 residues. Trimming left V 1 base short and J 3 bases short, with 9 bases between. In nucleotides, the CDR3 is TGCGCCAGCAGCTTGAATGCAGAAACAGATACGCAGTATTTT. It encodes CASSLNAETDTQYF. The full variable domain, with the rest looked up from reference TRBV5-1 and TRBJ2-3, is KAGVTQTPRYLIKTRGQQVTLSCSPISGHRSVSWYQQTPGQGLQFLFEYFSETQRNKGNFPGRFSGRQFSNSRSEMNVSTLELGDSALYLCASSLNAETDTQYFGPGTRLTVL.

The genes are TRBV5-6 and TRBJ2-1; 8 bases fit TRBD1. This CDR3 has 15 residues. The trim removed 2 bases at V and 3 bases at J, leaving 4 bases unmatched. The germline V gene has CDR1 SGHDT and CDR2 YYEEEE. CDR3 DNA: TGTGCCAGCAGCTTTGGACAGGGAATCTACAATGAGCAGTTCTTC. It is translated as CASSFGQGIYNEQFF.

The J gene is TRBJ1-1, the V gene TRBV5-1, with D possibly being TRBD1 (5 bases). V was cut by 0 bases and J by 9 bases, with 9 bases left in between. There are 12 residues in the CDR3. Germline values: CDR1 SGHRS, CDR2 YFSETQ. CDR3 sequence: CASSLDRLQAFF. Here the CDR3 DNA reads TGCGCCAGCAGCTTGGACAGGCTCCAAGCTTTCTTT.

The rearrangement links TRBV19 to TRBJ2-5, with D tentatively TRBD2 (6 bases). Germline V gene lookup returns CDR1 LNHDA and CDR2 SQIVND (reference sequence). The CDR3 is 14 amino acids. Trimming removed 5 bases from V and 5 bases from J, with 15 bases in between. The CDR3 DNA reads TGTGCCAGTAGTGGGAGGACCAAATCGGAGACCCAGTACTTC. It encodes CASSGRTKSETQYF.

The J gene is TRBJ2-5, the V gene TRBV7-8; TRBD2 aligns across 8 bases. The CDR3 is made up of 16 amino acids. V was clipped by 1 base and J by 4 bases; unmatched bases: 8. Germline values: CDR1 SGHVS, CDR2 FQNEAQ. CDR3 region: CASSLVAGGGRETQYF. CDR3 nucleotides: TGTGCCAGCAGCTTAGTCGCGGGGGGTGGTCGAGAGACCCAGTACTTC.

The CDR3 DNA follows: TGTGCCTGGGAGCCGGGACACGTGAACACTGAAGCTTTCTTT. It is translated as CAWEPGHVNTEAFF. The rearrangement joins TRBV30 to TRBJ1-1, with D possibly being TRBD1 (6 bases). The length of the CDR3 is 14 residues. V was shortened by 5 bases and J by 0 bases, with 13 bases between the two germline ends. The germline gives CDR1 GTSNPN, CDR2 SVGIG (reference sequence).

The rearrangement uses TRBV5-1 and TRBJ2-7; D unresolved. This CDR3 region has 13 residues. Germline CDR1 is SGHRS and CDR2 is YFSETQ. Trimming shortened V by 0 bases and J by 6 bases, and 10 bases separated the two germline ends. CDR3 amino acids: CASSLGQGREQYF. In DNA form, the CDR3 reads TGCGCCAGCAGCTTGGGTCAAGGGCGCGAGCAGTACTTC. The full variable domain, completed using reference TRBV5-1 and TRBJ2-7, is KAGVTQTPRYLIKTRGQQVTLSCSPISGHRSVSWYQQTPGQGLQFLFEYFSETQRNKGNFPGRFSGRQFSNSRSEMNVSTLELGDSALYLCASSLGQGREQYFGPGTRLTVT.

The chain carries TRBV2 and TRBJ1-1; D gene ambiguous. The CDR3 sequence is 13 residues long. Germline loops: CDR1 SNHLY, CDR2 FYNNEI. Trimming took 4 bases from V and 3 from J, leaving 9 bases between them. The CDR3 loop is CASSGEGYTEAFF. CDR3 DNA: TGTGCCAGCAGTGGCGAGGGCTACACTGAAGCTTTCTTT.

J is TRBJ1-1 and V is TRBV6-5; D call uncertain. Germline CDR1 and CDR2: MNHEY and SVGAGI. The ends were cut back, 7 bases at V and 8 bases at J, with 11 bases in the middle. This CDR3 is built from 11 residues. CDR3 DNA sequence: TGTGCCAGCATCCTTAGGGAAGAAGCTTTCTTT. This gives the protein CASILREEAFF.

The chain combines TRBV5-4 with TRBJ2-7, with unresolved D. The CDR3 contains 15 residues. CDR1 SGHNT and CDR2 YYREEE come from the germline V gene (reference sequence). Trimming removed 0 bases at V and 1 base at J, with 11 bases between. The CDR3 reads CASSLETGYSYEQYF. The DNA for the CDR3 is TGTGCCAGCAGCTTGGAGACTGGGTATTCCTACGAGCAGTACTTC.

In this sample, this clone turned up once. CDR3 region: CASSRQGSGVGTEAFF. CDR3 DNA sequence: TGTGCCAGCAGCCGACAGGGTTCAGGGGTCGGCACTGAAGCTTTCTTT. The rearrangement links TRBV5-8 to TRBJ1-1; 7 bases are shared with TRBD1. Germline values: CDR1 SGHTS, CDR2 YDEGEE. The CDR3 covers 16 residues. Unmatched junction bases numbered 13, after V lost 4 bases and J lost 4 bases. The full variable domain, with the rest looked up from reference TRBV5-8 and TRBJ1-1, is EAGVTQSPTHLIKTRGQQATLRCSPISGHTSVYWYQQALGLGLQFLLWYDEGEERNRGNFPPRFSGRQFPNYSSELNVNALELEDSALYLCASSRQGSGVGTEAFFGQGTRLTVV.

The rearrangement joins TRBV11-1 to TRBJ1-1; D gene unclear. The CDR3 sequence is 17 residues long. The V end was cut by 1 base, the J end by 5 bases, with 20 bases between. Germline V gene lookup returns CDR1 SGHAT and CDR2 FQDESV (reference sequence). This CDR3 reads CASSLGRGGKRSTEAFF. DNA of the CDR3: TGTGCCAGCAGCTTAGGCCGGGGAGGGAAACGTAGTACTGAAGCTTTCTTT.

The gene calls are TRBV27 and TRBJ2-3, with TRBD2 as a possible D gene (6 bases). The CDR3 runs to 14 residues. The V gene lost 6 bases and the J gene lost 0 bases, with 10 bases spanning the gap. Germline-derived CDR1 and CDR2 are MNHEY and SMNVEV (reference sequence). The DNA for the CDR3 is TGTGCCAGCAGGCGGGAACCTAGCACAGATACGCAGTATTTT. It translates to CASRREPSTDTQYF.

CDR3 protein: CAWGPGRAVSTQYF. In DNA, the CDR3 is TGTGCCTGGGGACCAGGGCGGGCGGTGTCTACGCAGTATTTT. The chain combines TRBV30 with TRBJ2-3, with D tentatively TRBD1 or TRBD2 (5 bases each). The CDR3 has 14 amino acids. V gave up 5 bases and J gave up 8 bases, with 20 bases separating them. The V gene's germline CDR1 is GTSNPN and CDR2 SVGIG (reference sequence).

The J gene is TRBJ1-2, the V gene TRBV10-2; 7 bases agree with TRBD1. V was clipped by 7 bases and J by 5 bases; unmatched bases: 16. The germline CDR1 and CDR2 sequences are WSHSY and SAAADI. The CDR3 covers 16 residues. The CDR3 region has the DNA TGCGCCAGCAAGACTACACCCTCACAGGGGTTTTATGGCTACACCTTC. Translating gives CASKTTPSQGFYGYTF.

The rearrangement links TRBV19 to TRBJ2-7; 7 nucleotides agree with TRBD1. The V segment lost 5 bases and the J segment 0 bases; nucleotides outside the gene matches: 7. The CDR3 spans 15 residues. The germline V gene has CDR1 LNHDA and CDR2 SQIVND (reference sequence). The CDR3 nucleotides read TGTGCCAGTAGTGCACAGGGGCGTGTCTCCTACGAGCAGTACTTC. Translated: CASSAQGRVSYEQYF.

V usage is TRBV27 and J usage is TRBJ2-1, with TRBD2 identical over 9 bases. The ends lost 5 bases at V and 4 bases at J; junction bases unmatched: 12. CDR1 and CDR2 (germline): MNHEY, SMNVEV (reference sequence). The CDR3 has 17 residues. The CDR3 region has the DNA TGTGCCAGCAGTCCCCTGGGGCGGGGGGGCCTGTACAATGAGCAGTTCTTC. The encoded protein is CASSPLGRGGLYNEQFF.

V gene TRBV5-1 combines with J gene TRBJ2-7; either TRBD1 or TRBD2 may fit D (5 bases each). Germline loops: CDR1 SGHRS, CDR2 YFSETQ. V shed 4 bases and J shed 0 bases, with 17 bases lying between them. The CDR3 length is 16 residues. The CDR3 spells CASSVQGAWSSYEQYF. The CDR3 DNA reads as TGCGCCAGCAGCGTGCAGGGAGCTTGGAGCTCCTACGAGCAGTACTTC. The whole variable domain, remainder taken from reference TRBV5-1 and TRBJ2-7, is KAGVTQTPRYLIKTRGQQVTLSCSPISGHRSVSWYQQTPGQGLQFLFEYFSETQRNKGNFPGRFSGRQFSNSRSEMNVSTLELGDSALYLCASSVQGAWSSYEQYFGPGTRLTVT.